These 12 T cell receptor beta chains were all obtained from the same sample, sequenced in a study of blood T cell repertoires in COVID-19. TCRdb's table, derived via immunoSEQ multiplex PCR, lists solely in-frame clones and lacks some. The table shows under 150,000 clones, with 85% occurring only once. Material: peripheral blood. All receptors come from a woman aged 55-70 years with COVID-19, enrolled during active disease.

CDR3 loop: CASSESGGGETQYF. The CDR3 DNA reads as TGTGCCAGCAGTGAAAGCGGGGGTGGTGAGACCCAGTACTTC. The chain recombines TRBV6-1 with TRBJ2-5; 8 bases agree with TRBD2. The CDR3 covers 14 residues. V trimming: 2 bases; J trimming: 5 bases; junction bases outside the gene matches: 4. The germline V gene has CDR1 MNHNS and CDR2 SASEGT.

V gene TRBV5-1 combines with J gene TRBJ1-4; no definite D call. Germline V gene lookup returns CDR1 SGHRS and CDR2 YFSETQ. The CDR3 covers 12 residues. Trimming stripped 0 bases from V and 11 bases from J, with 8 bases between. The CDR3: CASSLEGRKLFF. CDR3 bases: TGCGCCAGCAGCTTGGAAGGGAGGAAACTGTTTTTT.

This sequence joins TRBV14 and TRBJ1-2; D gene uncertain. The germline gives CDR1 SGHDN, CDR2 FVKESK. V shed 0 bases and J shed 5 bases, with 13 bases lying between them. The CDR3 spans 15 residues. The DNA of the CDR3 is TGTGCCAGCAGCCAAGATCTCAGAACGGGTTATGGCTACACCTTC. This codes for CASSQDLRTGYGYTF.

The J gene is TRBJ1-2, the V gene TRBV3-1 (or the pseudogene TRBV3-2); TRBD1 agrees at 7 bases. V gave up 3 bases and J gave up 4 bases; unmatched junction bases: 5. This CDR3 region has 14 residues. Germline V lookup: CDR1 LGHDT, CDR2 YNNKEL (reference sequence). The CDR3 region is CASSQHRGPYGYTF. CDR3 bases: TGTGCCAGCAGCCAGCACAGGGGTCCCTATGGCTACACCTTC.

The chain is built from TRBV19 and TRBJ1-1, with 8 bases that match TRBD1. CDR3 size: 15 residues. V trimming: 2 bases; J trimming: 5 bases; junction bases outside the gene matches: 7. The germline V gene has CDR1 LNHDA and CDR2 SQIVND (reference sequence). The CDR3 DNA is TGTGCCAGTAGTATACTCTCCAGGGGGCCGACTGAAGCTTTCTTT. Its protein product is CASSILSRGPTEAFF.

V is TRBV2 and J is TRBJ2-1; TRBD2 agrees at 10 bases. This CDR3 has 16 residues. CDR1 SNHLY and CDR2 FYNNEI come from the germline V gene. Unmatched junction bases numbered 1, after V lost 2 bases and J lost 0 bases. The CDR3: CASSETSGDSYNEQFF. CDR3 in DNA: TGTGCCAGCAGTGAAACTAGCGGGGACTCCTACAATGAGCAGTTCTTC.

The genes are TRBV7-7 and TRBJ2-5; 15 nucleotides align to TRBD2. Germline trimming cut 5 bases from V and 5 bases from J; bases unmatched to any gene: 3. The length of the CDR3 is 15 residues. Germline lookup yields CDR1 SSHAT and CDR2 FNYEAQ (reference sequence). CDR3 loop: CASSPGTSGGETQYF. The CDR3 nucleotides read TGTGCCAGCAGCCCAGGGACTAGCGGGGGGGAGACCCAGTACTTC.

The chain's CDR3 is CASSVDGDSPLHF. In DNA, the CDR3 is TGTGCCAGCAGCGTAGACGGGGATTCACCCCTCCACTTT. The J gene is TRBJ1-6, the V gene TRBV9, with no clear D. Trimming removed 0 bases at V and 8 bases at J, with 6 bases between. Looked up from germline, CDR1 is SGDLS and CDR2 is YYNGEE. This CDR3 region has 13 residues.

The chain uses TRBV4-3 and TRBJ1-2; tentatively, D is TRBD1 (5 bases). CDR1 and CDR2 from the germline V gene are LGHNA and YSLEER. V was clipped by 3 bases and J by 8 bases, with 16 bases between them. The CDR3 loop spans 14 amino acids. CDR3 in DNA: TGCGCCAGCAGCCACCAGGGTCTGTGGTACGGCTACACCTTC. Encoded protein: CASSHQGLWYGYTF.

This clone has only one observation. This chain links TRBV12-3 or TRBV12-4 with TRBJ1-2; TRBD1 aligns across 10 bases. J gave up 6 bases and V 6 bases, and 4 bases lay outside the gene matches. This CDR3 is 13 amino acids long. The CDR3 protein is CASSTGTGDGYTF. In DNA form, the CDR3 reads TGTGCCAGCAGCACCGGGACAGGGGATGGCTACACCTTC.

The V and J genes are TRBV11-2 and TRBJ1-6, with 7 nucleotides matching TRBD1. The germline V gene encodes CDR1 SGHAT and CDR2 FQNNGV. The V gene end was trimmed by 3 bases and the J gene end by 2 bases; junction bases not matched to a gene: 7. CDR3 length equals 17 residues. The CDR3 loop is CASSFNLGTAYNSPLHF. Written as DNA, the CDR3 is TGTGCCAGCAGCTTTAATCTCGGGACAGCCTATAATTCACCCCTCCACTTT.

The gene calls are TRBV7-2 and TRBJ1-2; 9 nucleotides match TRBD1. CDR3 size: 15 residues. Unmatched junction bases numbered 4, after V lost 3 bases and J lost 2 bases. The V gene's germline CDR1 is SGHTA and CDR2 FQGNSA. The CDR3 bases are TGTGCCAGCAGCTTTGGGACAGGGCAGAACTATGGCTACACCTTC. It encodes CASSFGTGQNYGYTF.